Reported below is one T cell receptor (beta chain). Its cognate antigen has yet to be identified. Base qualities are not provided; no much larger clone lies one nucleotide away. The data were taken from a study of radiotherapy plus CTLA-4 blockade in lung cancer (dated by TCRdb to between 2018 and 2020). In the study overall: Among enrolled patients, roughly 18% had an objective response and roughly 33% reached disease control. Broader findings and caveats from the paper: After treatment with radiotherapy and ipilimumab, TCR clones that originated in tumors expanded in peripheral blood. The strongest predictors of response, as reported, were early dynamic changes in blood T cell clones along with a rise in serum interferon-beta after radiation.

The library was made by the immunoSEQ multiplex PCR assay. TCRdb stores this immuneACCESS table with in-frame sequences only. Part of the clones is absent; in the studies checked, under half of the shortfall reflects unresolved V genes, and no reason is known for the rest. The sample table shows about 62,000 clones, and around 77% are seen once. Together, the top ten hold approximately 2.8% of the sample. The study evaluated CTLA-4 blockade (ipilimumab) given together with focal radiation therapy in patients who had chemo-refractory metastatic non-small-cell lung cancer. Based on the germline V gene, the CDR1 and CDR2 sequences are SGHRS and YFSETQ. Relative to germline, V is 2 bases shorter and J is 10 bases shorter, with 17 bases between their ends. The cysteine opens and the phenylalanine closes a CDR3 of 14 amino acids. Only CDR3 DNA is held: 42 bases, read in frame from base 1.

The source was peripheral blood, collected from a patient treated with radiotherapy plus ipilimumab. This clonotype was sampled from a human donor with non-small cell lung cancer who had a complete response to radiotherapy plus ipilimumab. The V and J segments used are TRBV5-1 and TRBJ2-3; TRBD2 is perhaps the D gene, given 5 matching bases. The CDR3 region: CASSFDTTGIAQYF. The nucleotide sequence is TGCGCCAGCAGCTTCGACACGACGGGGATAGCGCAGTATTTT. With the rest looked up from the reference TRBV5-1 and TRBJ2-3 genes rather than sequenced, the full variable domain is KAGVTQTPRYLIKTRGQQVTLSCSPISGHRSVSWYQQTPGQGLQFLFEYFSETQRNKGNFPGRFSGRQFSNSRSEMNVSTLELGDSALYLCASSFDTTGIAQYFGPGTRLTVL.